These T cell receptor beta chains were read from a single sample in a study of T cell responses to AZD1222 COVID-19 vaccine. Here immunoSEQ multiplex PCR was the method, and the copy in TCRdb shows in-frame clones only, minus some. In the table there are about 260,000 clones, approximately 93% of which are singletons. The specimen was peripheral blood, collected on day 0 of AZD1222 vaccination. The source of these receptors is an adult in good health. Both conserved end residues are part of each CDR3. D genes are given only for firm matches. Not all rows give a size; the values are once, few, many and, for expanded clones, a class.

v_gene: TRBV11-2; j_gene: TRBJ1-5; d_gene: -; abundance: -; CDR3aa: CASSSWDSNQPQHF; CDR3nt: TGTGCCAGCAGCTCTTGGGACAGCAATCAGCCCCAGCATTTT
v_gene: TRBV5-6; j_gene: TRBJ1-2; d_gene: TRBD1; abundance: -; CDR3aa: CASSLPGQFYGYTF; CDR3nt: TGTGCCAGCAGCTTGCCGGGACAGTTTTATGGCTACACCTTC
v_gene: TRBV5-1; j_gene: TRBJ1-6; d_gene: -; abundance: -; CDR3aa: CASSPLTDSGSPLHF; CDR3nt: TGCGCCAGCAGCCCCCTGACGGACAGTGGATCACCCCTCCACTTT
v_gene: TRBV28; j_gene: TRBJ1-4; d_gene: -; abundance: -; CDR3aa: CASSFGGEKLFF; CDR3nt: TGTGCCAGCAGTTTTGGGGGCGAAAAACTGTTTTTT
v_gene: TRBV5-4; j_gene: TRBJ2-1; d_gene: -; abundance: -; CDR3aa: CASSPSTGLSYNEQFF; CDR3nt: TGTGCCAGCAGCCCCTCCACGGGACTCTCCTACAATGAGCAGTTCTTC
v_gene: TRBV18; j_gene: TRBJ2-1; d_gene: -; abundance: -; CDR3aa: CASSPDRQYNEQFF; CDR3nt: TGTGCCAGCTCACCCGATCGACAGTACAATGAGCAGTTCTTC
v_gene: TRBV5-5; j_gene: TRBJ1-2; d_gene: TRBD1; abundance: -; CDR3aa: CASSMGQGGYGYTF; CDR3nt: TGTGCCAGCAGCATGGGACAGGGTGGCTATGGCTACACCTTC
v_gene: TRBV28; j_gene: TRBJ1-6; d_gene: TRBD1; abundance: -; CDR3aa: CATGQSNSPLHF; CDR3nt: TGTGCCACGGGACAGTCGAATTCACCCCTCCACTTT
v_gene: TRBV2; j_gene: TRBJ2-1; d_gene: TRBD2; abundance: -; CDR3aa: CASTRTSGRYNEQFF; CDR3nt: TGTGCCAGCACCCGGACTAGCGGGAGATACAATGAGCAGTTCTTC
v_gene: TRBV7-2; j_gene: TRBJ1-6; d_gene: -; abundance: -; CDR3aa: CASSLGGSLDSPLHF; CDR3nt: TGTGCCAGCAGCTTAGGGGGCAGCCTCGATTCACCCCTCCACTTT
v_gene: TRBV19; j_gene: TRBJ1-6; d_gene: -; abundance: -; CDR3aa: CAAADRSSYNSPLHF; CDR3nt: TGTGCCGCCGCTGACAGGAGCTCCTATAATTCACCCCTCCACTTT
v_gene: TRBV30; j_gene: TRBJ1-2; d_gene: TRBD1; abundance: once; CDR3aa: CAWSGTGWGYGYTF; CDR3nt: TGTGCCTGGAGTGGGACAGGGTGGGGCTATGGCTACACCTTC
v_gene: TRBV6-5; j_gene: TRBJ1-1; d_gene: -; abundance: -; CDR3aa: CASRWMNTEAFF; CDR3nt: TGTGCCAGCAGATGGATGAACACTGAAGCTTTCTTT
v_gene: TRBV2; j_gene: TRBJ1-2; d_gene: -; abundance: -; CDR3aa: CAQRGVHYGYTF; CDR3nt: TGTGCCCAGAGAGGGGTTCACTATGGCTACACCTTC
v_gene: TRBV12-5; j_gene: TRBJ2-2; d_gene: TRBD1; abundance: -; CDR3aa: CAPWDRATRRTGELFF; CDR3nt: TGTGCTCCCTGGGACAGGGCGACTAGAAGGACCGGGGAGCTGTTTTTT
v_gene: TRBV6-5; j_gene: TRBJ1-2; d_gene: -; abundance: -; CDR3aa: CASSIGAGGYTF; CDR3nt: TGTGCCAGCAGTATAGGGGCTGGTGGCTACACCTTC
v_gene: TRBV28; j_gene: TRBJ1-2; d_gene: -; abundance: -; CDR3aa: CASSRNYGYTF; CDR3nt: TGTGCCAGCAGTCGGAACTATGGCTACACCTTC
v_gene: TRBV4-1; j_gene: TRBJ2-7; d_gene: -; abundance: -; CDR3aa: CASSQVSGTSYEQYF; CDR3nt: TGCGCCAGCAGCCAAGTCTCCGGGACATCCTACGAGCAGTACTTC
v_gene: TRBV7-2; j_gene: TRBJ2-2; d_gene: -; abundance: -; CDR3aa: CASSLEVTVYGELFF; CDR3nt: TGTGCCAGCAGCTTAGAAGTGACTGTGTACGGGGAGCTGTTTTTT
v_gene: TRBV4-1; j_gene: TRBJ2-3; d_gene: -; abundance: -; CDR3aa: CASSHWSTDTQYF; CDR3nt: TGCGCCAGCAGCCACTGGAGTACAGATACGCAGTATTTT
v_gene: TRBV18; j_gene: TRBJ1-2; d_gene: -; abundance: -; CDR3aa: CASSPGSSFNYGYTF; CDR3nt: TGTGCCAGCTCACCAGGGAGTTCCTTTAACTATGGCTACACCTTC
v_gene: TRBV11-2; j_gene: TRBJ2-3; d_gene: -; abundance: -; CDR3aa: CASSFRGRGHTDTQYF; CDR3nt: TGTGCCAGCAGCTTCAGGGGGCGGGGGCACACAGATACGCAGTATTTT
v_gene: TRBV2; j_gene: TRBJ2-7; d_gene: -; abundance: -; CDR3aa: CASSQVGGYEQYF; CDR3nt: TGTGCCAGCAGTCAAGTAGGGGGCTACGAGCAGTACTTC
v_gene: TRBV27; j_gene: TRBJ2-7; d_gene: -; abundance: -; CDR3aa: CASTLQGTNEQYF; CDR3nt: TGTGCCAGCACCCTGCAGGGAACCAACGAGCAGTACTTC
v_gene: TRBV27; j_gene: TRBJ2-7; d_gene: TRBD2; abundance: -; CDR3aa: CASSVGTSGKQYF; CDR3nt: TGTGCCAGCAGTGTAGGGACTAGCGGGAAGCAGTACTTC
v_gene: TRBV7-6; j_gene: TRBJ1-1; d_gene: -; abundance: -; CDR3aa: CASSLDGFTEAFF; CDR3nt: TGTGCCAGCAGCTTAGACGGGTTCACTGAAGCTTTCTTT
v_gene: TRBV3-1/TRBV3-2; j_gene: TRBJ2-2; d_gene: TRBD2; abundance: -; CDR3aa: CASSQVAGANTGELFF; CDR3nt: TGTGCCAGCAGCCAAGTAGCGGGAGCAAACACCGGGGAGCTGTTTTTT
v_gene: TRBV2; j_gene: TRBJ1-2; d_gene: -; abundance: -; CDR3aa: CASSEQTYGYTF; CDR3nt: TGTGCCAGCAGTGAACAGACCTATGGCTACACCTTC
v_gene: TRBV4-2; j_gene: TRBJ2-6; d_gene: -; abundance: -; CDR3aa: CASSPQGPVSGANVLTF; CDR3nt: TGTGCCAGCAGCCCCCAGGGGCCGGTCTCTGGGGCCAACGTCCTGACTTTC
v_gene: TRBV15; j_gene: TRBJ1-5; d_gene: -; abundance: -; CDR3aa: CATSRQSNQPQHF; CDR3nt: TGTGCCACCAGCAGACAGAGCAATCAGCCCCAGCATTTT
v_gene: TRBV2; j_gene: TRBJ2-3; d_gene: -; abundance: -; CDR3aa: CASSETARASTDTQYF; CDR3nt: TGTGCCAGCAGTGAAACGGCCAGGGCCAGCACAGATACGCAGTATTTT
v_gene: TRBV7-3; j_gene: TRBJ2-1; d_gene: -; abundance: -; CDR3aa: CASSLFSDSVYNEQFF; CDR3nt: TGTGCCAGCAGCTTATTTTCGGACTCCGTCTACAATGAGCAGTTCTTC
v_gene: TRBV12-5; j_gene: TRBJ1-2; d_gene: -; abundance: -; CDR3aa: CASGLFGGGYTF; CDR3nt: TGTGCTAGTGGTTTATTCGGAGGAGGCTACACCTTC
v_gene: TRBV5-1; j_gene: TRBJ1-1; d_gene: -; abundance: -; CDR3aa: CASSLEGIEAFF; CDR3nt: TGCGCCAGCAGCTTGGAAGGGATTGAAGCTTTCTTT
v_gene: TRBV6-1; j_gene: TRBJ1-1; d_gene: -; abundance: -; CDR3aa: CASSERVRGNTEAFF; CDR3nt: TGTGCCAGCAGTGAAAGGGTCAGAGGGAACACTGAAGCTTTCTTT
v_gene: TRBV7-9; j_gene: TRBJ1-4; d_gene: -; abundance: -; CDR3aa: CASSLPGTDATNEKLFF; CDR3nt: TGTGCCAGCAGCTTACCCGGGACGGATGCAACTAATGAAAAACTGTTTTTT
v_gene: TRBV2; j_gene: TRBJ2-3; d_gene: -; abundance: -; CDR3aa: CASSETPRQATVGGQYF; CDR3nt: TGTGCCAGCAGTGAAACCCCCCGACAGGCGACAGTCGGAGGCCAGTATTTT